A selection of T cell receptor beta chains follows, all from one sample in a study of cytomegalovirus exposure and HLA in healthy donors. The assay was immunoSEQ multiplex PCR, and TCRdb's table has in-frame clones only and misses some. Of about 76,000 clones listed, just under 80% were seen once; the top ten hold about 2.7%. Sequencing was performed on PBMCs. Source of these receptors: a male donor in good health and CMV-seropositive. Each CDR3 is given with its conserved first and last residue. The D gene is left open where the match is weak. Not all rows give a size; the values are once, few, many and, for expanded clones, a class.

>.|TRBV5-4|TRBJ2-5|.
CASSLGQSRETQYF
TGTGCCAGCAGCTTAGGACAGTCGAGGGAGACCCAGTACTTC
>.|TRBV27|TRBJ1-5|.
CASSKNRVEPQHF
TGTGCCAGCAGCAAAAACAGGGTCGAGCCCCAGCATTTT
>.|TRBV28|TRBJ2-7|.
CASSLTESEQYF
TGTGCCAGCAGTTTAACTGAGAGCGAGCAGTACTTC
>TRBD2|TRBV5-4|TRBJ2-1|.
CASSKPGLGYNEQFF
TGTGCCAGCAGCAAACCGGGACTAGGGTACAATGAGCAGTTCTTC
>.|TRBV7-9|TRBJ1-1|.
CASSLTGPTEAFF
TGTGCCAGCAGCTTAACAGGGCCCACTGAAGCTTTCTTT
>.|TRBV5-4|TRBJ2-7|.
CASSFSGVNEQYF
TGTGCCAGCAGCTTTTCCGGGGTTAACGAGCAGTACTTC
>.|TRBV29-1|TRBJ1-2|.
CSAILGGGPNYGYTF
TGCAGCGCTATTCTGGGGGGGGGCCCCAACTATGGCTACACCTTC
>.|TRBV6-1|TRBJ2-1|.
CASSDQGWEQFF
TGTGCCAGCAGTGATCAGGGTTGGGAGCAGTTCTTC
>.|TRBV7-2|TRBJ2-3|.
CASSFMGRFSDTQYF
TGTGCCAGCAGCTTCATGGGGCGCTTCTCAGATACGCAGTATTTT
>TRBD1|TRBV28|TRBJ1-5|.
CASSQGQANNQPQHF
TGTGCCAGCAGCCAGGGACAGGCGAACAATCAGCCCCAGCATTTT
>.|TRBV5-1|TRBJ2-3|.
CASSFRGGATDTQYF
TGCGCCAGCAGCTTTCGTGGCGGAGCCACAGATACGCAGTATTTT
>.|TRBV28|TRBJ1-5|.
CASSTIRAGPQPQHF
TGTGCCAGCAGCACAATCAGGGCTGGCCCCCAGCCCCAGCATTTT
>.|TRBV28|TRBJ1-2|.
CAIGVSGYGYTF
TGTGCCATCGGGGTATCTGGTTATGGCTACACCTTC
>.|TRBV30|TRBJ2-7|.
CAWSVLVSGGEQYF
TGTGCCTGGAGTGTACTAGTGTCTGGGGGCGAGCAGTACTTC
>TRBD1|TRBV29-1|TRBJ1-1|many
CSVDDRGRNTEAFF
TGCAGCGTCGACGACAGGGGCAGGAACACTGAAGCTTTCTTT
>TRBD2|TRBV9|TRBJ2-7|once
CASSAETSGSYEQYF
TGTGCCAGCAGCGCAGAAACTAGCGGGAGTTACGAGCAGTACTTC
>.|TRBV6-5|TRBJ2-3|.
CASSYGGITDTQYF
TGTGCCAGCAGTTATGGAGGGATCACAGATACGCAGTATTTT
>TRBD1|TRBV2|TRBJ2-5|.
CASSEGTGGRETQYF
TGTGCCAGCAGTGAAGGGACAGGGGGTCGGGAGACCCAGTACTTC
>.|TRBV19|TRBJ2-7|.
CASSTRTGIYEQYF
TGTGCCAGTAGTACTCGGACTGGGATCTACGAGCAGTACTTC
>TRBD2|TRBV5-6|TRBJ2-1|.
CASSPWGTSDNEQFF
TGTGCCAGCAGCCCGTGGGGGACTAGCGATAATGAGCAGTTCTTC
>.|TRBV7-2|TRBJ2-3|once
CASSLGGLTQGDTQYF
TGTGCCAGCAGCTTAGGGGGGCTAACCCAGGGCGATACGCAGTATTTT
>.|TRBV7-2|TRBJ2-4|few
CASSTDRGNIQYF
TGTGCCAGCAGCACCGACCGGGGGAACATTCAGTACTTC
>TRBD1|TRBV28|TRBJ2-7|.
CASRSTGGGYEQYF
TGTGCCAGCAGGTCAACAGGGGGCGGCTACGAGCAGTACTTC
>.|TRBV4-3|TRBJ2-3|.
CASSQDRPDTQYF
TGCGCCAGCAGCCAAGACCGTCCAGATACGCAGTATTTT
>.|TRBV19|TRBJ2-4|.
CASSIGRGIGNIQYF
TGTGCCAGTAGTATAGGTCGCGGGATAGGAAACATTCAGTACTTC
>TRBD2|TRBV2|TRBJ2-1|.
CASPGTSGSRGNEQFF
TGTGCCAGCCCCGGGACTAGCGGGAGTCGGGGGAATGAGCAGTTCTTC
>.|TRBV15|TRBJ1-5|.
CATSSYRRDSNQPQHF
TGTGCCACCAGCAGTTATAGACGGGATAGCAATCAGCCCCAGCATTTT
>.|TRBV5-1|TRBJ2-1|.
CASSYLAYNEQFF
TGCGCCAGCAGCTATTTAGCCTACAATGAGCAGTTCTTC
>.|TRBV4-3|TRBJ2-3|many
CASSQRGSDTQYF
TGCGCCAGCAGCCAGCGCGGGTCAGATACGCAGTATTTT
>.|TRBV4-3|TRBJ2-3|few
CASSQWTGTDTQYF
TGCGCCAGCAGCCAGTGGACAGGCACAGATACGCAGTATTTT
>.|TRBV2|TRBJ2-7|.
CASTRTAVGEQYF
TGTGCCAGCACGAGGACTGCTGTGGGAGAGCAGTACTTC
>TRBD1|TRBV6-5|TRBJ2-5|.
CASRRDRRQETQYF
TGTGCCAGCAGGCGGGACAGGCGACAAGAGACCCAGTACTTC
>TRBD1|TRBV25-1|TRBJ1-1|.
CASSDWTGVNTEAFF
TGTGCCAGCAGTGATTGGACAGGAGTGAACACTGAAGCTTTCTTT
>.|TRBV2|TRBJ2-7|.
CASRKVRLSYEQYF
TGTGCCAGCAGGAAGGTCAGACTCTCCTACGAGCAGTACTTC
>.|TRBV30|TRBJ1-1|.
CAWRMDTNTEAFF
TGTGCCTGGAGGATGGACACGAACACTGAAGCTTTCTTT
>TRBD1|TRBV28|TRBJ2-7|.
CASSTGQGGPYEQYF
TGTGCCAGCAGTACGGGACAGGGGGGACCCTACGAGCAGTACTTC
>TRBD1|TRBV27|TRBJ2-7|few
CASSPQGGWAYEQYF
TGTGCCAGCAGTCCACAGGGGGGTTGGGCCTACGAGCAGTACTTC
>.|TRBV5-4|TRBJ2-1|.
CASSLGAWQGSYNEQFF
TGTGCCAGCAGCTTGGGGGCGTGGCAGGGTTCCTACAATGAGCAGTTCTTC
>TRBD1|TRBV5-1|TRBJ2-2|.
CASSFLPEIPGQGLDGELFF
TGCGCCAGCAGCTTCTTGCCAGAGATACCGGGACAGGGCTTGGACGGGGAGCTGTTTTTT
>TRBD1|TRBV7-9|TRBJ1-6|.
CASSPQGAGSPLHF
TGTGCCAGCAGCCCACAGGGGGCCGGCTCACCCCTCCACTTT
>.|TRBV5-1|TRBJ2-7|once
CASSLEAGYGEQYF
TGCGCCAGCAGCTTGGAGGCAGGTTATGGTGAGCAGTACTTC
>.|TRBV6-1|TRBJ1-5|few
CASRNRDRGKYF
TGTGCCAGCAGAAACAGGGACCGTGGCAAGTATTTT